This is a list of T cell receptor beta chains from one sample in a study of T cells in Graves' hyperthyroidism and ophthalmopathy. TCRdb reprocessed the multiplex PCR reads with MiXCR, giving one entry per CDR3 protein. This sample yields about 480,000 distinct CDR3 sequences, of which 14% are seen a single time; about 17% belongs to the top ten. Sequencing was carried out using blood. The source is a woman under 30 with Graves' hyperthyroidism. CDR3s include the opening cysteine and the closing phenylalanine or tryptophan. D genes are given only for firm matches. Some rows mark clone size as missing; the rest say once, few, many or name a class of expanded clone.

v_call,clone_size,j_call,d_call,cdr3_aa,cdr3_nt
TRBV5-5,many,TRBJ1-1,NA,CASSLLAGAEAFF,TGTGCCAGCAGCTTGCTAGCGGGGGCTGAAGCTTTCTTT
TRBV12-3/TRBV12-4,NA,TRBJ1-2,TRBD1,CASRLRTGGDGYTF,TGTGCCAGCAGACTTCGGACAGGGGGCGATGGCTACACCTTC
TRBV11-2,NA,TRBJ2-7,NA,CASSEPGAYEQYF,TGTGCCAGCAGCGAGCCGGGGGCCTACGAGCAGTACTTC
TRBV25-1,many,TRBJ2-1,TRBD2,CASSEFPGLAGASSYNEQFF,TGTGCCAGCAGTGAATTTCCGGGACTAGCGGGAGCTAGCTCCTACAATGAGCAGTTCTTC
TRBV7-3,many,TRBJ2-3,NA,CASRTWQRSSADTQYF,TGTGCCAGCAGAACATGGCAGCGGTCTAGCGCAGATACGCAGTATTTT
TRBV12-5,many,TRBJ2-5,NA,CASGFHRDFEETQYF,TGTGCTAGTGGCTTCCACCGGGACTTTGAAGAGACCCAGTACTTC
TRBV11-2,once,TRBJ2-5,TRBD1,CASSWGTGAKTQYF,TGTGCCAGCAGCTGGGGGACAGGGGCGAAGACCCAGTACTTC
TRBV6-1,many,TRBJ1-1,NA,CASSEGGQGIRNTEAFF,TGTGCCAGCAGTGAAGGAGGCCAGGGTATCAGGAACACTGAAGCTTTCTTT
TRBV9,many,TRBJ2-3,TRBD2,CASSARPGLAGTDTQYF,TGTGCCAGCAGCGCACGTCCGGGACTAGCGGGAACAGATACGCAGTATTTT
TRBV19,NA,TRBJ2-1,NA,CASTTVDQVEQFF,TGTGCCAGTACCACCGTTGACCAGGTTGAGCAGTTCTTC
TRBV7-3,many,TRBJ2-1,TRBD2,CASSLSPSGNSYNEQFF,TGTGCCAGCAGCTTAAGTCCTAGCGGGAACTCCTACAATGAGCAGTTCTTC
TRBV28,NA,TRBJ2-1,TRBD2,CASSSLAGGEDNEQFF,TGTGCCAGCAGTTCTCTAGCGGGAGGGGAGGACAATGAGCAGTTCTTC
TRBV20-1,many,TRBJ1-1,NA,CSARDGGLYTEAFF,TGCAGTGCTAGAGATGGGGGGCTGTACACTGAAGCTTTCTTT
TRBV20-1,many,TRBJ2-2,TRBD2,CSARGPETSGTGELFF,TGCAGTGCGAGGGGGCCCGAGACTAGCGGCACCGGGGAGCTGTTTTTT
TRBV12-3/TRBV12-4,many,TRBJ1-5,NA,CASSLVLPGWGQPQHF,TGTGCCAGCAGTTTGGTTCTGCCAGGGTGGGGACAGCCCCAGCATTTT
TRBV12-3/TRBV12-4,many,TRBJ1-1,NA,CASSLVGGDTEAFF,TGTGCCAGCAGTTTAGTAGGTGGGGACACTGAAGCTTTCTTT
TRBV6-8,NA,TRBJ2-5,NA,CASSYRQRVAATQYF,TGTGCCAGCAGTTACCGGCAGCGTGTAGCGGCGACCCAGTACTTC
TRBV19,few,TRBJ2-5,NA,CASSIGRVARETQYF,TGTGCCAGTAGTATCGGGCGGGTGGCACGGGAGACCCAGTACTTC
TRBV12-3/TRBV12-4,many,TRBJ2-1,NA,CASSPGLGGINEQFF,TGTGCCAGCAGTCCAGGGCTTGGGGGGATCAATGAGCAGTTCTTC
TRBV9,many,TRBJ2-1,TRBD2,CASSVGLLFAGVNEQFF,TGTGCCAGCAGCGTGGGCCTGTTGTTTGCGGGAGTCAATGAGCAGTTCTTC
TRBV12-3/TRBV12-4,many,TRBJ1-1,NA,CASIPAGRRGTEAFF,TGTGCCAGCATTCCCGCCGGCAGGCGGGGCACTGAAGCTTTCTTT
TRBV28,NA,TRBJ2-3,TRBD2,CASSSQILAGDTDTQYF,TGTGCCAGCAGTTCCCAAATTCTAGCGGGGGACACAGATACGCAGTATTTT
TRBV6-2/TRBV6-3,NA,TRBJ1-5,NA,CASSYENRQESWNQPQHF,TGTGCCAGCAGTTACGAGAATCGACAGGAAAGTTGGAATCAGCCCCAGCATTTT
TRBV30,many,TRBJ2-3,NA,CASTISTDTQYF,TGTGCCTCCACTATTTCCACAGATACGCAGTATTTT
TRBV13,NA,TRBJ1-1,NA,CASSLGRRQSRGAFF,TGTGCCAGCAGCTTAGGCCGGAGGCAGAGTAGAGGAGCTTTCTTT
TRBV24-1,NA,TRBJ2-1,NA,CATSDWDTKEQFF,TGTGCCACCAGTGATTGGGACACCAAAGAGCAGTTCTTC
TRBV14,many,TRBJ1-2,NA,CASEPGRGFGGGYTF,TGTGCCAGCGAGCCGGGACGGGGGTTTGGTGGTGGCTACACCTTC
TRBV20-1,many,TRBJ2-7,TRBD2,CSAIGLADPYEQYF,TGCAGTGCTATAGGACTAGCGGATCCATACGAGCAGTACTTC
TRBV7-3,few,TRBJ1-1,NA,CASSGPGDLAFF,TGTGCCAGCAGCGGGCCGGGGGACCTGGCTTTCTTT
TRBV18,many,TRBJ1-3,NA,CASSPGEASGNTIYF,TGTGCCAGCTCACCGGGGGAGGCTTCTGGAAACACCATATATTTT
TRBV4-1,NA,TRBJ2-7,NA,CASSGIDGPYEQYF,TGCGCCAGCAGCGGCATCGACGGACCCTACGAGCAGTACTTC
TRBV29-1,NA,TRBJ2-3,NA,CSVARRGKGRPDTQYF,TGCAGCGTAGCCCGAAGAGGGAAAGGCCGACCAGATACGCAGTATTTT
TRBV27,many,TRBJ2-3,TRBD2,CASSLSVAGLGDTQYF,TGTGCCAGCAGTTTATCTGTAGCGGGATTAGGGGATACGCAGTATTTT
TRBV20-1,many,TRBJ2-1,NA,CSAPRTGAGNEQFF,TGCAGTGCTCCGAGGACGGGAGCCGGCAATGAGCAGTTCTTC
TRBV24-1,many,TRBJ2-1,TRBD2,CATSDPTGLADNEQFF,TGTGCCACCAGTGATCCCACGGGACTAGCGGACAATGAGCAGTTCTTC
TRBV2,many,TRBJ1-1,NA,CASTWMNTEAFF,TGTGCCAGCACGTGGATGAACACTGAAGCTTTCTTT
TRBV10-3,many,TRBJ1-3,NA,CAISGGNTIYF,TGTGCCATCAGTGGGGGAAACACCATATATTTT
TRBV6-5,NA,TRBJ1-1,TRBD1,CASSYRDRVRTEAFF,TGTGCCAGCAGTTACAGGGACAGGGTGAGAACTGAAGCTTTCTTT
TRBV6-1,many,TRBJ2-2,NA,CASRNQGSTGELFF,TGTGCCAGCAGGAACCAGGGGAGCACCGGGGAGCTGTTTTTT
TRBV19,NA,TRBJ2-1,NA,CASSRDRGEQFF,TGTGCCAGTAGTAGAGATCGGGGTGAGCAGTTCTTC
TRBV7-9,many,TRBJ1-6,NA,CASSSRGDSPLHF,TGTGCCAGCAGCTCTCGGGGGGATTCACCCCTCCACTTT
TRBV4-1,many,TRBJ2-7,NA,CASSHPGWASYEQYF,TGCGCCAGCAGCCATCCTGGCTGGGCTTCCTACGAGCAGTACTTC
TRBV11-2,NA,TRBJ2-1,TRBD2,CASSLEWTSGNNEQFF,TGTGCCAGCAGCTTAGAGTGGACTAGCGGGAACAATGAGCAGTTCTTC
TRBV28,many,TRBJ1-6,NA,CASSIVEAGSSYNSPLHF,TGTGCCAGCAGCATCGTAGAGGCCGGGAGCTCCTATAATTCACCCCTCCACTTT
TRBV10-3,few,TRBJ1-1,NA,CAISPTGLNTEAFF,TGTGCCATCAGCCCGACAGGATTGAACACTGAAGCTTTCTTT
TRBV7-9,few,TRBJ2-2,NA,CASTDSGGRRNTGELFF,TGTGCCAGCACCGACTCCGGGGGACGAAGGAACACCGGGGAGCTGTTTTTT
TRBV12-3/TRBV12-4,many,TRBJ2-3,TRBD1,CASSWTGMEDTQYF,TGTGCCAGCAGTTGGACAGGGATGGAAGATACGCAGTATTTT